These T cell receptor beta chains were read from a single sample in a study of cytomegalovirus exposure and HLA in healthy donors. The data were produced by immunoSEQ multiplex PCR, yet TCRdb's version contains in-frame clones alone and is incomplete. The sample consists of about 200,000 clones, under 90% of them appearing once. The specimen sequenced was PBMCs. Every receptor here comes from a boy aged 2 to 10 in good health and CMV-seronegative. The CDR3 runs from the conserved cysteine through the conserved F or W. D genes are given only for firm matches. For some rows the clone size is stated as once, few or many, or as a class when expanded; others skip it.

D gene: -; V gene: TRBV7-3; clone size: once; J gene: TRBJ2-1; CDR3 protein: CASSPLFRGLYNEQFF; CDR3 DNA: TGTGCCAGCAGCCCACTTTTTCGAGGCCTCTACAATGAGCAGTTCTTC
D gene: -; V gene: TRBV11-2; clone size: few; J gene: TRBJ2-1; CDR3 protein: CASSFEGEAAVPEQFF; CDR3 DNA: TGTGCCAGCAGCTTTGAAGGGGAGGCGGCGGTGCCAGAGCAGTTCTTC
D gene: TRBD2; V gene: TRBV5-1; clone size: -; J gene: TRBJ2-3; CDR3 protein: CASSFGVTSGGADTQYF; CDR3 DNA: TGCGCCAGCAGCTTCGGGGTGACTAGCGGGGGGGCAGATACGCAGTATTTT
D gene: TRBD1; V gene: TRBV4-3; clone size: -; J gene: TRBJ1-2; CDR3 protein: CASSPGGPNYGYTF; CDR3 DNA: TGCGCCAGCAGCCCAGGGGGCCCCAACTATGGCTACACCTTC
D gene: TRBD2; V gene: TRBV10-2; clone size: few; J gene: TRBJ2-1; CDR3 protein: CASSEGTSAIKQFF; CDR3 DNA: TGCGCCAGCAGTGAGGGGACTAGCGCGATAAAGCAGTTCTTC
D gene: -; V gene: TRBV7-9; clone size: -; J gene: TRBJ1-1; CDR3 protein: CASSLVVAPGNTEAFF; CDR3 DNA: TGTGCCAGCAGCTTAGTCGTCGCCCCGGGGAACACTGAAGCTTTCTTT
D gene: -; V gene: TRBV29-1; clone size: -; J gene: TRBJ2-7; CDR3 protein: CSVEIGDSYEQYF; CDR3 DNA: TGCAGCGTTGAGATTGGAGACAGTTACGAGCAGTACTTC
D gene: -; V gene: TRBV4-3; clone size: -; J gene: TRBJ1-2; CDR3 protein: CASSQETASIYYGYTF; CDR3 DNA: TGCGCCAGCAGCCAAGAAACAGCTTCGATCTACTATGGCTACACCTTC
D gene: -; V gene: TRBV19; clone size: -; J gene: TRBJ2-1; CDR3 protein: CASKEGAKQFF; CDR3 DNA: TGTGCCAGTAAAGAGGGAGCAAAGCAGTTCTTC
D gene: -; V gene: TRBV6-1; clone size: -; J gene: TRBJ2-3; CDR3 protein: CASSEAWRLVYNTQYF; CDR3 DNA: TGTGCCAGCAGTGAAGCGTGGAGGCTAGTTTATAATACGCAGTATTTT
D gene: -; V gene: TRBV7-8; clone size: -; J gene: TRBJ1-1; CDR3 protein: CASSLVTDEAFF; CDR3 DNA: TGTGCCAGCAGCTTAGTGACAGATGAAGCTTTCTTT
D gene: -; V gene: TRBV11-3; clone size: -; J gene: TRBJ2-3; CDR3 protein: CASSLAGDTQYF; CDR3 DNA: TGTGCCAGCAGCTTAGCGGGGGATACGCAGTATTTT
D gene: -; V gene: TRBV18; clone size: -; J gene: TRBJ1-3; CDR3 protein: CASSPGGTIYF; CDR3 DNA: TGTGCCAGCTCCCCCGGGGGCACCATATATTTT
D gene: TRBD1; V gene: TRBV27; clone size: -; J gene: TRBJ1-1; CDR3 protein: CASSPGTVLNTEAFF; CDR3 DNA: TGTGCCAGCAGTCCCGGGACAGTATTGAACACTGAAGCTTTCTTT
D gene: TRBD2; V gene: TRBV6-6; clone size: -; J gene: TRBJ2-3; CDR3 protein: CASSGTSGGRTDTQYF; CDR3 DNA: TGTGCCAGCAGTGGGACTAGCGGGGGCCGCACAGATACGCAGTATTTT
D gene: -; V gene: TRBV7-9; clone size: -; J gene: TRBJ1-2; CDR3 protein: CASSPDPTGGRGYTF; CDR3 DNA: TGTGCCAGCAGCCCCGACCCGACAGGAGGAAGAGGCTACACCTTC
D gene: TRBD1; V gene: TRBV7-9; clone size: -; J gene: TRBJ1-1; CDR3 protein: CASSLTRGLGTEAFF; CDR3 DNA: TGTGCCAGCAGCTTAACGAGGGGGCTGGGCACTGAAGCTTTCTTT
D gene: TRBD2; V gene: TRBV5-1; clone size: few; J gene: TRBJ2-3; CDR3 protein: CASSFLTSDLTDTQYF; CDR3 DNA: TGCGCCAGCAGTTTTCTGACTAGCGACCTCACAGATACGCAGTATTTT
D gene: TRBD2; V gene: TRBV6-4; clone size: -; J gene: TRBJ2-5; CDR3 protein: CASSEVLAGAMYQETQYF; CDR3 DNA: TGTGCCAGCAGTGAAGTTCTAGCGGGGGCTATGTACCAAGAGACCCAGTACTTC
D gene: -; V gene: TRBV2; clone size: -; J gene: TRBJ1-3; CDR3 protein: CASSPRGNTIYF; CDR3 DNA: TGTGCCAGCAGTCCGAGGGGAAACACCATATATTTT
D gene: -; V gene: TRBV6-6; clone size: once; J gene: TRBJ1-6; CDR3 protein: CASSYRGAGDSPLHF; CDR3 DNA: TGTGCCAGCAGTTACCGGGGGGCAGGGGATTCACCCCTCCACTTT
D gene: -; V gene: TRBV7-9; clone size: -; J gene: TRBJ2-1; CDR3 protein: CASSLISRDYNEQFF; CDR3 DNA: TGTGCCAGCAGCTTAATCTCCAGGGATTACAATGAGCAGTTCTTC
D gene: TRBD2; V gene: TRBV4-2; clone size: -; J gene: TRBJ2-3; CDR3 protein: CASSQVSGGPTDTQYF; CDR3 DNA: TGTGCCAGCAGCCAAGTTAGCGGGGGCCCAACAGATACGCAGTATTTT
D gene: -; V gene: TRBV6-5; clone size: -; J gene: TRBJ1-6; CDR3 protein: CASSYSARNNSPLHF; CDR3 DNA: TGTGCCAGCAGTTACTCGGCCAGAAATAATTCACCCCTCCACTTT
D gene: -; V gene: TRBV27; clone size: -; J gene: TRBJ1-6; CDR3 protein: CASSFGGNSPLHF; CDR3 DNA: TGTGCCAGCAGTTTCGGGGGTAATTCACCCCTCCACTTT
D gene: -; V gene: TRBV7-9; clone size: once; J gene: TRBJ1-2; CDR3 protein: CASSPPVTEYYGYTF; CDR3 DNA: TGTGCCAGCAGCCCACCAGTCACAGAATACTATGGCTACACCTTC
D gene: -; V gene: TRBV4-2; clone size: -; J gene: TRBJ2-2; CDR3 protein: CASSPRLVWGTGELFF; CDR3 DNA: TGTGCCAGCAGCCCCCGACTAGTCTGGGGCACCGGGGAGCTGTTTTTT
D gene: TRBD1; V gene: TRBV7-9; clone size: -; J gene: TRBJ1-2; CDR3 protein: CASSSPGTGFGYTF; CDR3 DNA: TGTGCCAGCAGCTCGCCCGGGACAGGGTTCGGCTACACCTTC
D gene: TRBD1; V gene: TRBV2; clone size: -; J gene: TRBJ1-2; CDR3 protein: CASSVPRVEGQGVYGYTF; CDR3 DNA: TGTGCCAGCAGTGTTCCCAGGGTTGAGGGACAGGGGGTCTATGGCTACACCTTC
D gene: TRBD1; V gene: TRBV10-3; clone size: -; J gene: TRBJ2-1; CDR3 protein: CAIGRQGQGYNEQFF; CDR3 DNA: TGTGCCATCGGGAGGCAGGGACAGGGCTACAATGAGCAGTTCTTC
D gene: TRBD2; V gene: TRBV19; clone size: few; J gene: TRBJ2-5; CDR3 protein: CASSTIAGGAPLGTQYF; CDR3 DNA: TGTGCCAGTAGTACCATAGCGGGGGGAGCTCCCCTGGGGACCCAGTACTTC
D gene: -; V gene: TRBV4-3; clone size: -; J gene: TRBJ1-1; CDR3 protein: CASSQGTANTEAFF; CDR3 DNA: TGCGCCAGCAGCCAAGGTACAGCCAACACTGAAGCTTTCTTT
D gene: TRBD2; V gene: TRBV4-2; clone size: once; J gene: TRBJ2-2; CDR3 protein: CASSQVRGGTGELFF; CDR3 DNA: TGTGCCAGCAGCCAAGTACGGGGGGGCACCGGGGAGCTGTTTTTT
D gene: -; V gene: TRBV7-2; clone size: once; J gene: TRBJ2-2; CDR3 protein: CASSPKLNTGELFF; CDR3 DNA: TGTGCCAGCAGCCCCAAGCTCAACACCGGGGAGCTGTTTTTT
D gene: -; V gene: TRBV5-1; clone size: -; J gene: TRBJ2-7; CDR3 protein: CASSPNYEQYF; CDR3 DNA: TGCGCCAGCAGCCCTAACTACGAGCAGTACTTC
D gene: TRBD2; V gene: TRBV7-2; clone size: -; J gene: TRBJ2-7; CDR3 protein: CASSLGRDGAYEQYF; CDR3 DNA: TGTGCCAGCAGCTTGGGGAGGGACGGAGCCTACGAGCAGTACTTC
D gene: TRBD2; V gene: TRBV29-1; clone size: few; J gene: TRBJ2-5; CDR3 protein: CSGRGGGQTQYF; CDR3 DNA: TGCAGCGGCCGTGGGGGAGGGCAGACCCAGTACTTC
D gene: TRBD2; V gene: TRBV7-9; clone size: -; J gene: TRBJ2-1; CDR3 protein: CASSISGGAYNEQFF; CDR3 DNA: TGTGCCAGCAGCATAAGCGGGGGGGCTTATAATGAGCAGTTCTTC
D gene: -; V gene: TRBV10-3; clone size: once; J gene: TRBJ2-1; CDR3 protein: CAIRDGTRDNEQFF; CDR3 DNA: TGTGCCATCAGAGACGGGACTCGAGACAATGAGCAGTTCTTC
D gene: TRBD1; V gene: TRBV5-1; clone size: -; J gene: TRBJ1-6; CDR3 protein: CASSLPPAGGNSPLHF; CDR3 DNA: TGCGCCAGCAGCTTGCCACCGGCAGGGGGAAATTCACCCCTCCACTTT
D gene: -; V gene: TRBV27; clone size: -; J gene: TRBJ2-3; CDR3 protein: CASSLTAGAYTDTQYF; CDR3 DNA: TGTGCCAGCAGTTTAACGGCGGGGGCCTACACAGATACGCAGTATTTT
D gene: -; V gene: TRBV20-1; clone size: -; J gene: TRBJ2-7; CDR3 protein: CSVPDYEQYF; CDR3 DNA: TGCAGTGTCCCAGACTACGAGCAGTACTTC
D gene: -; V gene: TRBV5-4; clone size: -; J gene: TRBJ1-2; CDR3 protein: CASSSRKGENYGYTF; CDR3 DNA: TGTGCCAGCAGCTCCCGAAAGGGGGAAAACTATGGCTACACCTTC
D gene: -; V gene: TRBV7-2; clone size: -; J gene: TRBJ2-2; CDR3 protein: CASSLAGPGGELFF; CDR3 DNA: TGTGCCAGCAGCTTAGCGGGGCCGGGTGGGGAGCTGTTTTTT
D gene: -; V gene: TRBV10-2; clone size: once; J gene: TRBJ1-1; CDR3 protein: CASSEEAYTEAFF; CDR3 DNA: TGCGCCAGCAGTGAGGAGGCCTACACTGAAGCTTTCTTT
D gene: -; V gene: TRBV6-6; clone size: -; J gene: TRBJ1-2; CDR3 protein: CASSSGAVFYGYTF; CDR3 DNA: TGTGCCAGCAGTTCAGGGGCCGTTTTCTATGGCTACACCTTC
D gene: TRBD1; V gene: TRBV5-5; clone size: -; J gene: TRBJ1-2; CDR3 protein: CASSPYILTGFARTIRGYTF; CDR3 DNA: TGTGCCAGCAGCCCTTATATTCTGACAGGGTTCGCGCGAACTATTCGTGGCTACACCTTC
D gene: -; V gene: TRBV9; clone size: -; J gene: TRBJ1-1; CDR3 protein: CASSVEPKPNTEAFF; CDR3 DNA: TGTGCCAGCAGCGTAGAACCGAAGCCGAACACTGAAGCTTTCTTT
D gene: TRBD1; V gene: TRBV5-1; clone size: -; J gene: TRBJ1-2; CDR3 protein: CASSLTGTVLRRYGYTF; CDR3 DNA: TGCGCCAGCAGCTTGACCGGGACAGTCTTGAGACGCTATGGCTACACCTTC
D gene: TRBD1; V gene: TRBV4-2; clone size: -; J gene: TRBJ1-3; CDR3 protein: CASRQDRVGNTIYF; CDR3 DNA: TGTGCCAGCAGGCAGGACAGGGTGGGAAACACCATATATTTT
D gene: TRBD1; V gene: TRBV7-8; clone size: -; J gene: TRBJ1-1; CDR3 protein: CASSLLGDRTEAFF; CDR3 DNA: TGTGCCAGCAGCCTCCTGGGGGACAGAACTGAAGCTTTCTTT
D gene: TRBD1; V gene: TRBV19; clone size: -; J gene: TRBJ1-5; CDR3 protein: CASSLRTGGGQPQHF; CDR3 DNA: TGTGCCAGTTCGTTAAGGACAGGGGGCGGTCAGCCCCAGCATTTT
D gene: -; V gene: TRBV6-5; clone size: -; J gene: TRBJ1-1; CDR3 protein: CASSDDWNTEAFF; CDR3 DNA: TGTGCCAGCAGTGACGACTGGAACACTGAAGCTTTCTTT
D gene: TRBD1; V gene: TRBV7-6; clone size: -; J gene: TRBJ2-7; CDR3 protein: CASSLGPNRGEQYF; CDR3 DNA: TGTGCCAGCAGCTTAGGTCCGAACAGGGGAGAGCAGTACTTC
D gene: TRBD1; V gene: TRBV19; clone size: -; J gene: TRBJ1-2; CDR3 protein: CASGQGDGYTF; CDR3 DNA: TGTGCCAGTGGACAGGGCGATGGCTACACCTTC
D gene: -; V gene: TRBV9; clone size: -; J gene: TRBJ2-7; CDR3 protein: CASSVAPDYSYEQYF; CDR3 DNA: TGTGCCAGCAGCGTCGCCCCGGACTACTCCTACGAGCAGTACTTC
D gene: TRBD1; V gene: TRBV5-1; clone size: few; J gene: TRBJ2-7; CDR3 protein: CASSLVSDRSYEQYF; CDR3 DNA: TGCGCCAGCAGCTTGGTTTCGGACAGGTCCTACGAGCAGTACTTC
D gene: TRBD2; V gene: TRBV5-1; clone size: -; J gene: TRBJ2-1; CDR3 protein: CASSLGTLAGAEQFF; CDR3 DNA: TGCGCCAGCAGCTTAGGAACTCTAGCGGGGGCTGAGCAGTTCTTC
D gene: TRBD1; V gene: TRBV2; clone size: -; J gene: TRBJ2-7; CDR3 protein: CASRAGTGGSYEQYF; CDR3 DNA: TGTGCCAGCAGAGCCGGGACAGGGGGCTCTTACGAGCAGTACTTC
D gene: TRBD1; V gene: TRBV7-3; clone size: -; J gene: TRBJ2-1; CDR3 protein: CASSLDRGGYNEQFF; CDR3 DNA: TGTGCCAGCAGCTTAGACAGGGGAGGTTATAATGAGCAGTTCTTC